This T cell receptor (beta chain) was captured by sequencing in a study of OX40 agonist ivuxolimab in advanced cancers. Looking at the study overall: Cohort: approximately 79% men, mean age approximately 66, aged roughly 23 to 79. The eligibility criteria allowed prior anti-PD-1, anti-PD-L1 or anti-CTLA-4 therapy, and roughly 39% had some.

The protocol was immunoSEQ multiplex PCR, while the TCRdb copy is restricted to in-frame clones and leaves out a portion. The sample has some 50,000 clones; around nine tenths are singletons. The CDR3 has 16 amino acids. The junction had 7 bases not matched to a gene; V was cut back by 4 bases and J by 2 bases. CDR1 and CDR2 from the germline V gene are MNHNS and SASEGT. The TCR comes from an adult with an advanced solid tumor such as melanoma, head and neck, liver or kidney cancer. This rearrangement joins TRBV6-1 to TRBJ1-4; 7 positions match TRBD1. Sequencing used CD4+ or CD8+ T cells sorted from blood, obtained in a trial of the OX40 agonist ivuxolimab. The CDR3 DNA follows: TGTGCCAGCAGTGCGGCAGGGGGGTCGACTAATGAAAAACTGTTTTTT. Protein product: CASSAAGGSTNEKLFF.